A selection of T cell receptor beta chains follows, all from one sample in a study of identical twins. TCRdb re-called the 5' RACE reads with MiXCR, one entry per CDR3 protein. In the table there are some 500,000 distinct CDR3 sequences, about 14% of which are singletons. The sample was also linked to a second study, of yellow fever vaccine responses in identical twins.

The sequencing input was CD4+ T cells sorted from blood. Receptor source: a young woman in good health. CDR3s include the opening cysteine and the closing phenylalanine or tryptophan. D genes are given only for firm matches. Size is omitted from some rows. Given values are once, few, many or a class for expanded clones.

D	V	size	J	length	DNA	CDR3
-	TRBV7-9	few	TRBJ2-2	14	TGTGCCAGCAGCTTCCTCCTGGGCACCGGGGAGCTGTTTTTT	CASSFLLGTGELFF
-	TRBV20-1	-	TRBJ1-2	11	TGCAGTGCTAGGGACTTTCTTGGCTACACCTTC	CSARDFLGYTF
TRBD2	TRBV12-3/TRBV12-4	many	TRBJ2-3	15	TGTGCCAGCAGTGTAGCGGGGAAGAGCACAGATACGCAGTATTTT	CASSVAGKSTDTQYF
-	TRBV20-1	-	TRBJ2-4	14	TGCAGTGCTAGAAAGACAGGTCAGAAAAACATTCAGTACTTC	CSARKTGQKNIQYF
TRBD1	TRBV5-1	few	TRBJ2-7	15	TGCGCCAGCAGCTTGGGACAGGGGATCCTGAACGAGCAGTACTTC	CASSLGQGILNEQYF
TRBD2	TRBV6-4	-	TRBJ2-1	18	TGTGCCACCACAGCCGGGACTAGCGGGAGGGCCTTAGTCTCTGAGCAGTTCTTC	CATTAGTSGRALVSEQFF
TRBD2	TRBV20-1	few	TRBJ2-7	15	TGCAGTGCCTCAGGTGGGACTAGCGGCTCCTACGAGCAGTACTTC	CSASGGTSGSYEQYF
-	TRBV27	-	TRBJ2-5	13	TGTGCCAGCAGTTTCGGCCCGGAAGAGACCCAGTACTTC	CASSFGPEETQYF
-	TRBV27	-	TRBJ2-1	13	TGTGCCAGCAGCCCCATGTTTGGGGATGAGCAGTTCTTC	CASSPMFGDEQFF
-	TRBV28	few	TRBJ1-5	14	TGTGCCAGCGTCACGACACCAAGCAATCAGCCCCAGCATTTT	CASVTTPSNQPQHF
TRBD2	TRBV19	-	TRBJ2-7	13	TGTGCCAGTAAACTAGCGGGAACCTACGAGCAGTACTTC	CASKLAGTYEQYF
-	TRBV6-5	few	TRBJ2-3	14	TGTGCCAGCAGTTACGGGAGTGGGACAGATACGCAGTATTTT	CASSYGSGTDTQYF
TRBD1	TRBV28	-	TRBJ2-3	14	TGTGCCGCTGGGGGGACAGGGGAGACAGATACGCAGTATTTT	CAAGGTGETDTQYF
-	TRBV2	few	TRBJ2-5	12	TGTGCCAGCAAGGGGAGCCAAGAGACCCAGTACTTC	CASKGSQETQYF
TRBD2	TRBV20-1	-	TRBJ2-3	16	TGCAGTGCTAGAGATCGGGCTAGCGGGAGAGATAATACGCAGTATTTT	CSARDRASGRDNTQYF
TRBD2	TRBV19	few	TRBJ2-3	15	TGTGCCAGTACCGAGCGGGGGGCTCGGCCAGATACGCAGTATTTT	CASTERGARPDTQYF
TRBD2	TRBV14	few	TRBJ2-2	18	TGTGCCAGCAGCCAGTTAGCGGGAGGATATGCGAACACCGGGGAGCTGTTTTTT	CASSQLAGGYANTGELFF
-	TRBV5-1	few	TRBJ2-2	19	TGCGCCAGCAGCCTCCCTATCAACAACCCAGGGGAAAGGGCCGGGGAGCTGTTTTTT	CASSLPINNPGERAGELFF
TRBD2	TRBV29-1	-	TRBJ2-1	17	TGCAGCACAAGACTGGGGACTAGCGGGGGCGCCTACTATGAGCAGTTCTTC	CSTRLGTSGGAYYEQFF
TRBD1	TRBV7-9	-	TRBJ2-7	13	TGTGCCAGCAGTCAAGGGACAGTATACGAGCAGTACTTC	CASSQGTVYEQYF
-	TRBV11-2	few	TRBJ1-1	13	TGTGCCAGCAGCTTAGTTCCCCCCTCTAGGGCTTTCTTT	CASSLVPPSRAFF
-	TRBV5-1	few	TRBJ2-1	15	TGCGCCAGCAGCTTGGCCTGGGGGGGCCTGGATGAGCAGTTCTTC	CASSLAWGGLDEQFF
TRBD2	TRBV20-1	few	TRBJ2-3	15	TGCAGTGCTAGAGATCTAGCGGGGGTAGTTGATACGCAGTATTTT	CSARDLAGVVDTQYF
-	TRBV20-1	few	TRBJ2-1	13	TGCAGTGCGAGATGGGGAATATACAATGAGCAGTTCTTC	CSARWGIYNEQFF
-	TRBV6-5	-	TRBJ2-1	11	TGTGCCAGCAGTCACGGGGGTGAGCAGTTCTTC	CASSHGGEQFF
-	TRBV5-6	few	TRBJ2-5	14	TGTGCCAGCAGCTGGTCGGGGGCCGGGGAGACCCAGTACTTC	CASSWSGAGETQYF
-	TRBV28	-	TRBJ1-6	16	TGTGCCAGCAGGCTTACAGGGAGAGGGGGTCATTCACCCCTCCACTTT	CASRLTGRGGHSPLHF
TRBD2	TRBV5-1	few	TRBJ2-5	17	TGCGCCAGCAGCTTGGGACTAGCGACCCTCCATGGGGAGACCCAGTACTTC	CASSLGLATLHGETQYF
-	TRBV19	once	TRBJ1-1	13	TGTGCCAGAGGGGGGGCTGTCGCCACTGAAGCTTTCTTT	CARGGAVATEAFF
-	TRBV6-5	many	TRBJ1-1	12	TGTGCCAGCAGTCGGAGGAACACTGAAGCTTTCTTT	CASSRRNTEAFF
-	TRBV4-1	few	TRBJ2-5	14	TGCGCCAGCAGCCAAGTCTATGCCCAAGAGACCCAGTACTTC	CASSQVYAQETQYF
-	TRBV20-1	few	TRBJ2-7	13	TGCAGTGCTATGCGCCAGGGGTTCGGCGAGCAGTACTTC	CSAMRQGFGEQYF
TRBD2	TRBV12-3/TRBV12-4	-	TRBJ2-5	12	TGTGCCAGCAGTTTCCGACTAGCGGGACGGTACTTC	CASSFRLAGRYF
-	TRBV10-3	-	TRBJ1-1	13	TGTGCCGTCGCTACGGGGGGTAGCGCTGAAGCTTTCTTT	CAVATGGSAEAFF
TRBD2	TRBV6-1	-	TRBJ2-7	15	TGTGCCAGCAGGGAGGCCGGGGGGTTTACGGCCGAGCAGTACTTC	CASREAGGFTAEQYF
TRBD2	TRBV20-1	few	TRBJ2-1	15	TGCAGTGCTAGAGATATCGCGGGAGGGCCCTATGAGCAGTTCTTC	CSARDIAGGPYEQFF
TRBD2	TRBV7-2	few	TRBJ2-1	15	TGTGCCAGCAGCTTAGCGTTAGCGGGGGGCAATGAGCAGTTCTTC	CASSLALAGGNEQFF
-	TRBV3-1	-	TRBJ2-1	13	TGTGCCAGCAGCCCCCTAGGGTACAATGAGCAGTTCTTC	CASSPLGYNEQFF
-	TRBV11-2	-	TRBJ2-7	18	TGTGCCAGCAGCTTAGATTGGTCAACAGGGATGGGTACCTACGAGCAGTACTTC	CASSLDWSTGMGTYEQYF
TRBD2	TRBV7-8	few	TRBJ2-3	14	TGTGCCAGCAGCTTAGAAGCGGGGGGGCGAACGCAGTATTTT	CASSLEAGGRTQYF
-	TRBV5-1	many	TRBJ2-6	15	TGTGCCAGCAGCTTAGGGGGATCTGGGGCCAACGTCCTGACTTTC	CASSLGGSGANVLTF
-	TRBV6-5	many	TRBJ1-2	12	TGTGCCAGCCACATGCGACATTCGGGCTACACCTTC	CASHMRHSGYTF
-	TRBV6-1	-	TRBJ1-4	15	TGTGCCAGCAGTGATCAGGGGTCAACTAATGAAAAACTGTTTTTT	CASSDQGSTNEKLFF
TRBD2	TRBV20-1	-	TRBJ2-7	13	TGCAGTGCTAGAGCGGGGGGGCGGGGCGAGCAGTACTTC	CSARAGGRGEQYF
TRBD1	TRBV20-1	few	TRBJ1-1	15	TGCAGTGCTAGAGAACGGGGACTTCCATCAGGGGGAGCTTTCTTT	CSARERGLPSGGAFF
TRBD2	TRBV27	few	TRBJ2-3	17	TGTGCCAGCTCATTCTTCGGGACTAGCGGTAGCACAGATACGCAGTATTTT	CASSFFGTSGSTDTQYF
TRBD1	TRBV10-3	-	TRBJ1-5	14	TGTGCCATCAGCCGGGACAGCTACAATCAGCCCCAGCATTTT	CAISRDSYNQPQHF
TRBD1	TRBV18	-	TRBJ2-3	16	TGTGCCAGCTCACCTAGCCGGGACAGGGTTACAGATACGCAGTATTTT	CASSPSRDRVTDTQYF
TRBD2	TRBV19	once	TRBJ2-1	21	TGTGCCAGTAGTATCGGGGGGGCGGCTAGCGGGAGGGCCAAAGGCTACAATGAGCAGTTCTTC	CASSIGGAASGRAKGYNEQFF
-	TRBV20-1	few	TRBJ2-7	11	TGCAGTGCTCTCATGACCTACGAGCAGTACTTC	CSALMTYEQYF
-	TRBV6-5	-	TRBJ2-7	15	TGTGCCAGCAGTTCTCCTCGCGGACAGAGCTACGAGCAGTACTTC	CASSSPRGQSYEQYF
-	TRBV20-1	-	TRBJ2-7	13	TGCAGTGCTAGTGTGAGACTCAGCTACGAGCAGTACTTC	CSASVRLSYEQYF
-	TRBV7-2	-	TRBJ2-5	14	TGTGCCAGCAGCCCACAAGGGTACCAAGAGACCCAGTACTTC	CASSPQGYQETQYF
-	TRBV14	few	TRBJ1-2	12	TGTGCCAGCAGCCAAGCAGGGCCTGGCTACACCTTC	CASSQAGPGYTF
-	TRBV29-1	-	TRBJ2-5	12	TGCAGCGTAGACCCCGGGGTCGAGACCCAGTACTTC	CSVDPGVETQYF
-	TRBV11-1	few	TRBJ1-1	13	TGTGCCAGCAGCCAGCGGTTCGTCACTGAAGCTTTCTTT	CASSQRFVTEAFF